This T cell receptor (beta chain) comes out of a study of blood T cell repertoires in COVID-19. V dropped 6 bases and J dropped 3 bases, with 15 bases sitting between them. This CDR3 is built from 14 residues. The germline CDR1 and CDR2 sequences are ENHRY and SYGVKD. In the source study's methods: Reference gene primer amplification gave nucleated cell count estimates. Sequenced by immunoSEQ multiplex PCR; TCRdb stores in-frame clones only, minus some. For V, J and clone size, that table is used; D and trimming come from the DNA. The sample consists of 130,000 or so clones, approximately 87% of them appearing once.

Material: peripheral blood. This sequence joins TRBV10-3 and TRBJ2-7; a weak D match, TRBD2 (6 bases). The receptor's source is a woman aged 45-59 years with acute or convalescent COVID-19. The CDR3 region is CAIRSGGGSYEQYF. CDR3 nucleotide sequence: TGTGCCATCAGATCAGGAGGAGGGAGCTACGAGCAGTACTTC.